A selection of T cell receptor beta chains follows, all from one sample in a study of cytomegalovirus exposure and HLA in healthy donors. TCRdb's table, derived via immunoSEQ multiplex PCR, lists solely in-frame clones and lacks some. Among 170,000 or so clones listed, 65% to 85% were seen once. The sample was PBMCs. The receptor source for this set is a woman between 18 and 30 years old in good health and CMV-seropositive. Both conserved end residues are trimmed from each CDR3.

v_call,j_call,cdr3_aa
TRBV10-1,TRBJ2-3,ASSPDRGTTDTQY
TRBV2,TRBJ1-5,ASGGGRRPQH
TRBV6-4,TRBJ2-2,ASSEGGGHTGELF
TRBV4-2,TRBJ2-7,ASSQDNRPYEQY
TRBV6-1,TRBJ2-1,ASTGSGQGYNEQF
TRBV7-6,TRBJ1-1,ASSLGHPPEAF
TRBV7-9,TRBJ1-1,ASSLTTEAF
TRBV2,TRBJ2-7,ASSEGPGAWYEQY
TRBV9,TRBJ2-1,ASSVAPDTYNEQF
TRBV4-3,TRBJ1-1,ASSLIGGGTEAF
TRBV9,TRBJ1-4,ASSVGLGVNEKLF
TRBV2,TRBJ2-7,ASTGLRTLEQY
TRBV2,TRBJ2-3,ASDGGALDTQY
TRBV7-7,TRBJ2-5,ASSLLGSGGPETQY
TRBV7-9,TRBJ2-5,ASSGGARQETQY
TRBV6-6,TRBJ2-3,ASSYQGPDTQY
TRBV19,TRBJ1-1,ASTPEGDTEAF
TRBV6-1,TRBJ2-7,ASSEEKTPPPYEQY
TRBV5-6,TRBJ1-1,ASSLDRGMNTEAF
TRBV5-1,TRBJ2-7,ASSAWGSGGSGDEQY
TRBV29-1,TRBJ2-2,SVQTGARSGELF
TRBV19,TRBJ2-7,ASGKGQDYEQY
TRBV7-9,TRBJ2-4,ASSPLAGGPRIQY
TRBV4-3,TRBJ2-1,ASSQPGGRDEQF
TRBV7-6,TRBJ2-7,ASSLSLGQGLGEQY
TRBV5-1,TRBJ1-6,ASSSQASSYNSPLH
TRBV7-3,TRBJ2-7,ASSLKGDRQY
TRBV9,TRBJ2-2,ASSDPRYTGELF
TRBV29-1,TRBJ2-7,SAKQGSLSEQY
TRBV11-2,TRBJ1-1,ASSLGQGTEAF
TRBV5-1,TRBJ1-1,ASSSAGGPAF
TRBV5-8,TRBJ1-5,ASSLGQRVIQPQH
TRBV19,TRBJ1-2,ASSQRANYGYT
TRBV11-2,TRBJ2-1,ASSLDPVRSKEQF
TRBV5-5,TRBJ2-7,ASSLGAAYEQY
TRBV2,TRBJ2-1,ASGTSGGYNEQF
TRBV19,TRBJ2-7,ASSSFGGFYEQY
TRBV15,TRBJ1-4,ATSRGRGASEKLF
TRBV9,TRBJ2-7,ASSVGPSYEQY
TRBV5-1,TRBJ2-3,ASSLGTSGGSTDTQY
TRBV6-1,TRBJ2-5,ASSDGLAGETQY
TRBV5-1,TRBJ2-7,ASSLRQQTSYEQY
TRBV29-1,TRBJ1-1,SVQRRSGGLTEAF
TRBV9,TRBJ2-5,ASSVALSAQETQY
TRBV15,TRBJ2-1,ATSKAGGNEQF
TRBV7-2,TRBJ2-2,ASSSGQGNTGELF
TRBV7-9,TRBJ2-7,ATTQSDTNYEQY
TRBV6-5,TRBJ2-7,ASSPTPGQGYEQY
TRBV5-1,TRBJ2-3,ASAGGGNTDTQY
TRBV29-1,TRBJ1-5,SVQGSNQPQH
TRBV5-1,TRBJ1-3,ASSLETATGNTIY
TRBV7-2,TRBJ1-5,ASSLGGTGNQPQH
TRBV4-3,TRBJ2-3,ASSLNLAGTGDTQY
TRBV5-1,TRBJ2-3,ASSLGLRPADTQY